These 22 T cell receptor beta chains originate from one sample sequenced in a study of T cell responses to AZD1222 COVID-19 vaccine. Sequencing used immunoSEQ multiplex PCR; TCRdb keeps in-frame clones, though not all of them. The data contain about 150,000 clones, more than 85% of them seen just once; the ten biggest clones take up under 6.5%. The specimen was peripheral blood, collected on day 0 of AZD1222 vaccination. These receptors were obtained from an adult in good health.

Notes on this clone: Other DNA sequences in this sample translate to the same CDR3. DNA for the CDR3: TGTGCCAGCAGTTTAGTGAATGAGCAGTTCTTC. Translated, it gives CASSLVNEQFF. The genes are TRBV28 and TRBJ2-1; D gene uncertain. V lost 2 bases and J 7 bases, leaving 3 bases between the germline ends. Germline assignment: CDR1 MDHEN and CDR2 SYDVKM. The CDR3 has 11 residues.

The rearrangement uses TRBV7-9 and TRBJ1-1; unclear D gene. The V end lost 3 bases, the J end lost 0 bases, and 8 bases lay between the germline ends. Germline values: CDR1 SEHNR, CDR2 FQNEAQ (reference sequence). The length of the CDR3 is 14 residues. CDR3 residues: CASSFGGLNTEAFF. The CDR3 nucleotides are TGTGCCAGCAGCTTTGGCGGTTTGAACACTGAAGCTTTCTTT.

This clone was seen only once. The J gene is TRBJ2-3, the V gene TRBV9; D is unresolved. V lost 0 bases, J lost 2 bases, and 10 bases lay in between. Germline lookup yields CDR1 SGDLS and CDR2 YYNGEE. There are 15 residues in the CDR3. CDR3 bases: TGTGCCAGCAGCGTAGCTGACGGGTTCACAGATACGCAGTATTTT. It yields the protein CASSVADGFTDTQYF.

The rearrangement links TRBV5-1 to TRBJ1-5; D is uncertain. Germline lookup yields CDR1 SGHRS and CDR2 YFSETQ. V lost 0 bases and J 9 bases, leaving 13 bases between the germline ends. CDR3 length: 14 amino acids. The CDR3 DNA reads as TGCGCCAGCAGCTTGGAAGCTTCGGCGGGGCCCCAGCATTTT. It is translated as CASSLEASAGPQHF.

The rearrangement joins TRBV19 to TRBJ1-2; D not resolved. The V gene's germline CDR1 is LNHDA and CDR2 SQIVND (reference sequence). The ends were cut back, 5 bases at V and 0 bases at J, with 16 bases in the middle. This CDR3 is built from 16 residues. The CDR3 DNA sequence: TGTGCCAGTAGTCCTTCGCCCGATACTTCTAACTATGGCTACACCTTC. Protein sequence: CASSPSPDTSNYGYTF. Filled out from reference TRBV19 and TRBJ1-2, the complete variable domain reads DGGITQSPKYLFRKEGQNVTLSCEQNLNHDAMYWYRQDPGQGLRLIYYSQIVNDFQKGDIAEGYSVSREKKESFPLTVTSAQKNPTAFYLCASSPSPDTSNYGYTFGSGTRLTVV.

The J gene is TRBJ2-1, the V gene TRBV5-1; D may be TRBD1 (5 bases). The V gene's germline CDR1 is SGHRS and CDR2 YFSETQ. The CDR3 is 14 amino acids. The V gene lost 7 bases and the J gene lost 3 bases, with 14 bases spanning the gap. In nucleotides, the CDR3 is TGCGCCAGCTGTTTGGACAAGAGCTACAATGAGCAGTTCTTC. Amino acids: CASCLDKSYNEQFF.

The rearrangement uses TRBV12-3 or TRBV12-4 and TRBJ2-7; 7 nucleotides line up with TRBD1. The CDR3 is 13 amino acids. V was clipped by 5 bases and J by 7 bases; unmatched bases: 8. CDR3 protein: CASSVDREREQYF. CDR3 sequence (DNA): TGTGCCAGCAGTGTCGACAGGGAACGGGAGCAGTACTTC.

The CDR3 region is CASSDGYNSPLHF. CDR3 DNA sequence: TGTGCCAGCAGTGACGGGTATAATTCACCCCTCCACTTT. V is TRBV6-1 and J is TRBJ1-6, with D unresolved. V lost 3 bases, J lost 4 bases, and 4 bases lay in between. The CDR3 extends over 13 amino acids. Germline lookup yields CDR1 MNHNS and CDR2 SASEGT.

CDR3 loop: CASSKTEYNSPLHF. The CDR3 DNA reads as TGTGCCAGCAGTAAGACGGAGTATAATTCACCCCTCCACTTT. The J gene is TRBJ1-6, the V gene TRBV6-5; no clear D gene. The CDR3 has 14 amino acids. Germline CDR1 reads MNHEY; CDR2 reads SVGAGI. Trimming left V 5 bases short and J 4 bases short, with 9 bases between.

The V call is TRBV2, the J call TRBJ2-1; 10 nucleotides match TRBD2. The V gene's germline CDR1 is SNHLY and CDR2 FYNNEI. The CDR3 has 15 residues. J gave up 2 bases and V 6 bases, and 4 bases lay outside the gene matches. CDR3 sequence: CASRTTSGTYNEQFF. CDR3 DNA sequence: TGTGCCAGCAGGACAACTAGCGGGACCTACAATGAGCAGTTCTTC.

The rearrangement links TRBV19 to TRBJ2-7; 8 nucleotides match TRBD2. The CDR3 consists of 14 residues. Germline V gene sequence: CDR1 LNHDA, CDR2 SQIVND (reference sequence). V shed 5 bases, J shed 11 bases, and the junction held 14 bases outside the gene matches. Here the CDR3 reads CASSGYGREEVKYF. The CDR3 nucleotides read TGTGCCAGTAGTGGCTATGGGCGGGAGGAGGTGAAGTACTTC.

This chain connects TRBV6-1 to TRBJ1-1; D gene uncertain. In germline, CDR1 is MNHNS, CDR2 SASEGT. Trimming stripped 3 bases from V and 1 base from J, with 9 bases between. There are 14 residues in the CDR3. CDR3 sequence: CASSDQPQNTEAFF. In nucleotides, the CDR3 is TGTGCCAGCAGTGACCAGCCGCAGAACACTGAAGCTTTCTTT.

CDR3 in DNA: TGTGCCAGCAGTTTTAGGGACAGAGATAATTCACCCCTCCACTTT. Translated, it gives CASSFRDRDNSPLHF. The rearrangement uses TRBV27 and TRBJ1-6, with 7 nucleotides matching TRBD1. This CDR3 is built from 15 residues. Germline V gives CDR1 MNHEY, CDR2 SMNVEV (reference sequence). V was pared by 3 bases and J by 5 bases, with 4 bases of the junction left unmatched.

The V gene is TRBV12-3 or TRBV12-4, the J gene TRBJ1-2, with D possibly TRBD1 on 5 matching bases. The CDR3 spans 11 residues. With 6 bases removed from V and 6 bases from J, the gap between germline ends came to 8 bases. The CDR3: CASRGPDGYTF. DNA of the CDR3: TGTGCCAGCAGGGGGCCCGATGGCTACACCTTC.

This clone was seen a single time. The chain recombines TRBV13 with TRBJ2-1; 11 nucleotides agree with TRBD1. V trimming: 6 bases; J trimming: 3 bases; junction bases outside the gene matches: 4. The CDR3 contains 15 residues. The germline V gene encodes CDR1 PRHDT and CDR2 FYEKMQ (reference sequence). Written as DNA, the CDR3 is TGTGCCAGCAGTTCCGGGACAGGGGGCTACAATGAGCAGTTCTTC. Its translation: CASSSGTGGYNEQFF.

The chain employs TRBV28 and TRBJ1-5; D perhaps matches TRBD1 (6 bases). Germline V CDR1 and CDR2: MDHEN, SYDVKM. V dropped 7 bases and J dropped 1 base, with 17 bases sitting between them. The CDR3 is 16 residues long. DNA for the CDR3: TGTGCCAGCACCAGGGGCCTATTGGGGAGCAATCAGCCCCAGCATTTT. Encoded protein: CASTRGLLGSNQPQHF. The full variable domain, completed using reference TRBV28 and TRBJ1-5, is DVKVTQSSRYLVKRTGEKVFLECVQDMDHENMFWYRQDPGLGLRLIYFSYDVKMKEKGDIPEGYSVSREKKERFSLILESASTNQTSMYLCASTRGLLGSNQPQHFGDGTRLSIL.

CDR3 residues: CASGLGQGITEAFF. Here the CDR3 DNA reads TGTGCCAGCGGACTAGGACAGGGGATTACTGAAGCTTTCTTT. The chain is built from TRBV3-1 (or the pseudogene TRBV3-2) and TRBJ1-1, with 9 bases identical to TRBD1. V dropped 8 bases and J dropped 5; count of bases not matched to a gene: 9. This CDR3 region has 14 residues. The germline gives CDR1 LGHDT, CDR2 YNNKEL (reference sequence).

The V call is TRBV23-1, the J call TRBJ1-4; D perhaps matches TRBD1 (5 bases). TRBV23-1 carries the ORF label, with uncertain function. V lost 2 bases and J 13 bases, leaving 11 bases between the germline ends. The CDR3 contains 12 residues. CDR3 DNA: TGCGCCAGCAGTCAAAAGGGGTATTTACTGTTTTTT. Protein sequence: CASSQKGYLLFF.

The rearrangement links TRBV30 to TRBJ2-3; TRBD2 is a possible D gene (6 bases). Trimming stripped 2 bases from V and 0 bases from J, with 9 bases between. CDR3 length: 14 amino acids. The germline CDR1 and CDR2 sequences are GTSNPN and SVGIG (reference sequence). The CDR3 region is CAWSKEGSTDTQYF. The CDR3 DNA is TGTGCCTGGAGTAAGGAGGGGAGCACAGATACGCAGTATTTT.

In its sample, this clone was seen a few times. The chain is built from TRBV4-1 and TRBJ2-1; D is uncertain. Germline CDR1 is MGHRA and CDR2 is YSYEKL. This CDR3 has 13 residues. Deletions cut 1 base from V and 8 bases from J, with 9 bases between. In nucleotides, the CDR3 is TGCGCCAGCAGCCAAGTCGGTAGGTATGAGCAGTTCTTC. Its protein is CASSQVGRYEQFF.

The chain joins TRBV6-5 to TRBJ2-7; the D is unclear. V was clipped by 6 bases and J by 3 bases, with 3 bases between them. The CDR3 is 10 residues long. Germline CDR1 and CDR2: MNHEY and SVGAGI. CDR3 nucleotide sequence: TGTGCCAGCAGGGACTACGAGCAGTACTTC. Protein sequence: CASRDYEQYF.

In this sample, this clone turned up once. The chain is built from TRBV30 and TRBJ2-4; D is unclear. The germline V gene encodes CDR1 GTSNPN and CDR2 SVGIG (reference sequence). V shed 2 bases and J shed 2 bases, with 16 bases lying between them. The CDR3 totals 16 residues. The CDR3 sequence is CAWSPRLESTKNIQYF. The CDR3 nucleotides are TGTGCCTGGAGTCCGAGGCTGGAATCCACCAAAAACATTCAGTACTTC.